The rows below give T cell receptor beta chains drawn from one sample of a study of shared clonotypes between healthy human individuals. Assay used: immunoSEQ multiplex PCR; TCRdb lists only in-frame clones, some missing. Found here are hundreds of thousands of clones, roughly 84% of them singletons; the top ten hold about 17%. Sequenced material: memory CD8+ T cells sorted from blood. These receptors came from a man between 18 and 35 years old in good health. Both conserved end residues are part of each CDR3. The order of the fields is clone size, J gene, D gene, V gene, CDR3 DNA, CDR3 protein. D genes are given only for firm matches. Size tells how often a clone was seen (once, few, many) or the class of an expanded clone, and some rows leave it out.

clone size: NA
J gene: TRBJ2-7
D gene: NA
V gene: TRBV4-1
CDR3 DNA: TGCGCCAGCAGCCCCCAACCCCTTCGGGCCCCCTCCTACGAGCAGTACTTC
CDR3 protein: CASSPQPLRAPSYEQYF

clone size: few
J gene: TRBJ2-7
D gene: NA
V gene: TRBV6-1
CDR3 DNA: TGTGCCGCCAAGGAGACCTACGAGCAGTACTTC
CDR3 protein: CAAKETYEQYF

clone size: NA
J gene: TRBJ2-7
D gene: TRBD2
V gene: TRBV4-1
CDR3 DNA: TGCGCCAGCAGCCAAAGTCCTAGCGGGGCGTACGAGCAGTACTTC
CDR3 protein: CASSQSPSGAYEQYF

clone size: NA
J gene: TRBJ1-4
D gene: NA
V gene: TRBV7-8
CDR3 DNA: TGTGCCAGCAGCTATTGGACGGATGAAAAACTGTTTTTT
CDR3 protein: CASSYWTDEKLFF

clone size: NA
J gene: TRBJ1-6
D gene: NA
V gene: TRBV4-3
CDR3 DNA: TGCGCCAGCAGCCCACGACAGAAAATCTATAATTCACCCCTCCACTTT
CDR3 protein: CASSPRQKIYNSPLHF

clone size: NA
J gene: TRBJ1-5
D gene: TRBD1
V gene: TRBV7-8
CDR3 DNA: TGTGCCAGCAGCTTTAGCCGGGACAGGGGCGATCAGCCCCAGCATTTT
CDR3 protein: CASSFSRDRGDQPQHF

clone size: NA
J gene: TRBJ2-7
D gene: NA
V gene: TRBV11-2
CDR3 DNA: TGTGCCAGCAGCCCCCAGAACGAGCAGTACTTC
CDR3 protein: CASSPQNEQYF

clone size: NA
J gene: TRBJ1-2
D gene: NA
V gene: TRBV7-8
CDR3 DNA: TGTGCCAGCAGCTTAGAACGGGTCCCCTATGGCTACACCTTC
CDR3 protein: CASSLERVPYGYTF

clone size: NA
J gene: TRBJ2-7
D gene: TRBD1
V gene: TRBV5-1
CDR3 DNA: TGCGCCAGCAGCATTGGGGCAGGGGGAGTCTACGAGCAGTACTTC
CDR3 protein: CASSIGAGGVYEQYF

clone size: NA
J gene: TRBJ2-5
D gene: NA
V gene: TRBV4-1
CDR3 DNA: TGCGCCAGCAGCCAAGATAGAGGGGCGGGAGAGACCCAGTACTTC
CDR3 protein: CASSQDRGAGETQYF

clone size: NA
J gene: TRBJ2-7
D gene: TRBD1
V gene: TRBV6-1
CDR3 DNA: TGTGCCAGCAGTCTCCGACAGGGGGATATCTACGAGCAGTACTTC
CDR3 protein: CASSLRQGDIYEQYF

clone size: NA
J gene: TRBJ2-1
D gene: NA
V gene: TRBV5-6
CDR3 DNA: TGTGCCAGCAGTAGTGAGAACAATGAGCAGTTCTTC
CDR3 protein: CASSSENNEQFF

clone size: NA
J gene: TRBJ1-1
D gene: NA
V gene: TRBV9
CDR3 DNA: TGTGCCAGCAGCGTAGCTGGGGCAGCTGAAGCTTTCTTT
CDR3 protein: CASSVAGAAEAFF

clone size: NA
J gene: TRBJ2-7
D gene: NA
V gene: TRBV5-8
CDR3 DNA: TGTGCCAGCAGCTTCTTCCGGGACCGCTACGACTCCTACGAGCAGTACTTC
CDR3 protein: CASSFFRDRYDSYEQYF

clone size: NA
J gene: TRBJ1-1
D gene: NA
V gene: TRBV15
CDR3 DNA: TGTGCCACCAGCACAGGGCCATTCCTACTCGCTGAAGCTTTCTTT
CDR3 protein: CATSTGPFLLAEAFF

clone size: once
J gene: TRBJ2-3
D gene: NA
V gene: TRBV2
CDR3 DNA: TGTGCCAGCGAAGAGGGCCCAGATACGCAGTATTTT
CDR3 protein: CASEEGPDTQYF

clone size: NA
J gene: TRBJ2-7
D gene: NA
V gene: TRBV13
CDR3 DNA: TGTGCCAGCAGCCCCGGACGGTACTACGAGCAGTACTTC
CDR3 protein: CASSPGRYYEQYF

clone size: NA
J gene: TRBJ2-2
D gene: TRBD2
V gene: TRBV6-1
CDR3 DNA: TGTGCCAGCAGTGACCTAGCGGGAGGGCCCAACGGGGAGCTGTTTTTT
CDR3 protein: CASSDLAGGPNGELFF

clone size: NA
J gene: TRBJ1-1
D gene: NA
V gene: TRBV18
CDR3 DNA: TGTGCCAGCTCTGGGGACGGGATAAGTAGGAACACTGAAGCTTTCTTT
CDR3 protein: CASSGDGISRNTEAFF

clone size: NA
J gene: TRBJ1-2
D gene: TRBD1
V gene: TRBV15
CDR3 DNA: TGTGCCACCAGCAGATATAGATACAGGGGGCTCTATGGCTACACCTTC
CDR3 protein: CATSRYRYRGLYGYTF

clone size: NA
J gene: TRBJ1-1
D gene: NA
V gene: TRBV6-4
CDR3 DNA: TGTGCCAGCAGTGACTCACCAGGGGAGGACACTGAAGCTTTCTTT
CDR3 protein: CASSDSPGEDTEAFF

clone size: NA
J gene: TRBJ2-3
D gene: NA
V gene: TRBV7-9
CDR3 DNA: TGTGCCAGCAGCTTGGGTCTAGCGCTTCCGTATTTT
CDR3 protein: CASSLGLALPYF

clone size: NA
J gene: TRBJ2-3
D gene: TRBD2
V gene: TRBV9
CDR3 DNA: TGTGCCAGCAACCCACTACTAGCGGATATCACAGATACGCAGTATTTT
CDR3 protein: CASNPLLADITDTQYF

clone size: NA
J gene: TRBJ1-5
D gene: NA
V gene: TRBV13
CDR3 DNA: TGTGCCAGCAGCGCCTCCAATCAGCCCCAGCATTTT
CDR3 protein: CASSASNQPQHF

clone size: once
J gene: TRBJ2-2
D gene: TRBD1
V gene: TRBV18
CDR3 DNA: TGTGCCAGCTCACCGAAGGACAGGGTAGTCTGGGAGCTGTTTTTT
CDR3 protein: CASSPKDRVVWELFF

clone size: NA
J gene: TRBJ2-1
D gene: NA
V gene: TRBV4-3
CDR3 DNA: TGCGCCAGCAGCCAAGAAGCCACGTCCCTTGATGAGCAGTTCTTC
CDR3 protein: CASSQEATSLDEQFF

clone size: NA
J gene: TRBJ2-6
D gene: TRBD1
V gene: TRBV27
CDR3 DNA: TGTGCCAGCAGTTGGACAGGTACCTCTGGGGCCAACGTCCTGACTTTC
CDR3 protein: CASSWTGTSGANVLTF

clone size: NA
J gene: TRBJ2-1
D gene: NA
V gene: TRBV27
CDR3 DNA: TGTGCCAGCAGTTTCCTAGGCTCCTACAATGAGCAGTTCTTC
CDR3 protein: CASSFLGSYNEQFF

clone size: few
J gene: TRBJ1-2
D gene: NA
V gene: TRBV18
CDR3 DNA: TGTGCCAGCTCACCACCCCGGGGAGGGTATGGCTACACCTTC
CDR3 protein: CASSPPRGGYGYTF

clone size: NA
J gene: TRBJ2-3
D gene: TRBD2
V gene: TRBV6-6
CDR3 DNA: TGTGCCAGCAGGACTAGCGGGGGGACAGATACGCAGTATTTT
CDR3 protein: CASRTSGGTDTQYF

clone size: NA
J gene: TRBJ2-3
D gene: TRBD2
V gene: TRBV6-5
CDR3 DNA: TGTGCCAGCAGCACCTTAGCGGGGCGGGCAGATACGCAGTATTTT
CDR3 protein: CASSTLAGRADTQYF

clone size: NA
J gene: TRBJ1-1
D gene: NA
V gene: TRBV28
CDR3 DNA: TGTGCCAGCAGCCCCTTTTTGGAAAGTAGTGAAGCTTTCTTT
CDR3 protein: CASSPFLESSEAFF